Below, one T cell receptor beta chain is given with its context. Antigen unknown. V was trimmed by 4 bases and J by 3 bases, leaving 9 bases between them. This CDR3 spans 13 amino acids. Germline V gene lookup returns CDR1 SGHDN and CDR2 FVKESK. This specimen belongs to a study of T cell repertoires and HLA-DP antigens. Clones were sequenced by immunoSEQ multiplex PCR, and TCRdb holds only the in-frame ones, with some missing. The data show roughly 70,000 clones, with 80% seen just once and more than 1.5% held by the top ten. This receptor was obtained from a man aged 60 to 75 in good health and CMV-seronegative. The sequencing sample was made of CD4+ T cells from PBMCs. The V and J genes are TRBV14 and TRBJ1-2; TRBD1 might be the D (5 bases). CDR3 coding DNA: TGTGCCAGCAGCCGCGGGGCCGACTATGGCTACACCTTC. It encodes CASSRGADYGYTF.